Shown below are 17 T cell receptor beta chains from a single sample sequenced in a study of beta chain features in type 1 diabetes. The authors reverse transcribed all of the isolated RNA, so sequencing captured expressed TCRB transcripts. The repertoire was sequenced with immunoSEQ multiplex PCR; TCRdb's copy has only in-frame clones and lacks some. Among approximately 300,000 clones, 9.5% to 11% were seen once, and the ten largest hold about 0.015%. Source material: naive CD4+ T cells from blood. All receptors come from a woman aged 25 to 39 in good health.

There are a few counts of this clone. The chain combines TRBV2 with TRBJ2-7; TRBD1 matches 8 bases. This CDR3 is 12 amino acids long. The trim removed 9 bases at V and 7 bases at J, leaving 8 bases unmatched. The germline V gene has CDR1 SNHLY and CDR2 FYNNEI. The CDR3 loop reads CARRGQGNEQYF. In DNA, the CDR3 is TGTGCCAGGAGAGGACAGGGCAATGAGCAGTACTTC. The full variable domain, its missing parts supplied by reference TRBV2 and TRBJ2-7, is EPEVTQTPSHQVTQMGQEVILRCVPISNHLYFYWYRQILGQKVEFLVSFYNNEISEKSEIFDDQFSVERPDGSNFTLKIRSTKLEDSAMYFCARRGQGNEQYFGPGTRLTVT.

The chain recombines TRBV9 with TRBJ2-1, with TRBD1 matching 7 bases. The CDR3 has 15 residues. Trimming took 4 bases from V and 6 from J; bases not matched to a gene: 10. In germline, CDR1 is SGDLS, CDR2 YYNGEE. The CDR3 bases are TGTGCCAGCAGCATCACGCCCGGGACAGTCAATGAGCAGTTCTTC. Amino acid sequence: CASSITPGTVNEQFF. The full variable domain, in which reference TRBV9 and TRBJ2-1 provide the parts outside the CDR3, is DSGVTQTPKHLITATGQRVTLRCSPRSGDLSVYWYQQSLDQGLQFLIQYYNGEERAKGNILERFSAQQFPDLHSELNLSSLELGDSALYFCASSITPGTVNEQFFGPGTRLTVL.

The CDR3 loop is CASSLAGGPISGANVLTF. DNA for the CDR3: TGTGCCAGCAGCTTAGCGGGAGGCCCAATCTCTGGGGCCAACGTCCTGACTTTC. The J gene is TRBJ2-6, the V gene TRBV7-2; TRBD2 is a possible D gene (6 bases). CDR3 size: 18 residues. Trimming stripped 0 bases from V and 0 bases from J, with 12 bases between. Germline CDR1 and CDR2: SGHTA and FQGNSA.

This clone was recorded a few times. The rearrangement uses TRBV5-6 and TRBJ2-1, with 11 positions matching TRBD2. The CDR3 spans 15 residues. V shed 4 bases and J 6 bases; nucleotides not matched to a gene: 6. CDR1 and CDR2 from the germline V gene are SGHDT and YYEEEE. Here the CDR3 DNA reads TGTGCCAGCAGCGGTCTAGCGGGAGGTGGCAATGAGCAGTTCTTC. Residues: CASSGLAGGGNEQFF.

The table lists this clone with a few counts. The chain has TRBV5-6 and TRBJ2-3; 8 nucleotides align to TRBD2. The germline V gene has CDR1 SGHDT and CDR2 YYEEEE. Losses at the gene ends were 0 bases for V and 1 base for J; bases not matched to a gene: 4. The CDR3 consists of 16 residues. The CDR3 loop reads CASSLVQAGGTDTQYF. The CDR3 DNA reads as TGTGCCAGCAGCTTGGTCCAAGCGGGAGGCACAGATACGCAGTATTTT.

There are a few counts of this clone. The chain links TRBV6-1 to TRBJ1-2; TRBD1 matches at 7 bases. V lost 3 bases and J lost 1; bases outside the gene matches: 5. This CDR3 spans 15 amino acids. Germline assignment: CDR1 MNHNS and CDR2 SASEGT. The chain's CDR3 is CASSDRAGGNYGYTF. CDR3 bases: TGTGCCAGCAGTGATCGCGCAGGGGGTAACTATGGCTACACCTTC.

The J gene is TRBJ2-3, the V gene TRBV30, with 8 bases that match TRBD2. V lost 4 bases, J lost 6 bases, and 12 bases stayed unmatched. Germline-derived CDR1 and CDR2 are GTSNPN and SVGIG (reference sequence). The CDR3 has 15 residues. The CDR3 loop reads CAWTRGSGITDTQYF. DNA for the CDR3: TGTGCCTGGACTCGGGGTAGCGGGATTACGGATACGCAGTATTTT.

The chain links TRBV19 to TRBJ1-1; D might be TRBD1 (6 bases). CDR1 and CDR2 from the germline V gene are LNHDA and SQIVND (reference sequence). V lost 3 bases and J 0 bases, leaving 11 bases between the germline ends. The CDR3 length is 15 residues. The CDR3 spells CASSIDRLMNTEAFF. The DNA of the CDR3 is TGTGCCAGTAGTATCGACAGGCTCATGAACACTGAAGCTTTCTTT.

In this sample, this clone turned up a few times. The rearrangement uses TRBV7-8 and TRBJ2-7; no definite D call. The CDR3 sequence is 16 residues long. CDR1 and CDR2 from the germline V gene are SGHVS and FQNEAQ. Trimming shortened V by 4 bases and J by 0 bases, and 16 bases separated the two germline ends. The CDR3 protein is CASSSPRGLSSYEQYF. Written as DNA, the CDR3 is TGTGCCAGCAGCTCCCCCCGCGGTCTCAGCTCCTACGAGCAGTACTTC.

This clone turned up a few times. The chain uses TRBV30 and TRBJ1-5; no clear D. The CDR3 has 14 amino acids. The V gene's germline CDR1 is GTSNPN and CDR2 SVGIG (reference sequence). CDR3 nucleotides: TGTGCGACAAGTATCGGCTCCCTCGATCAGCCCCAGCATTTT. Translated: CATSIGSLDQPQHF. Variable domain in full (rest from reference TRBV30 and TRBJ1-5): SQTIHQWPATLVQPVGSPLSLECTVEGTSNPNLYWYRQAAGRGLQLLFYSVGIGQISSEVPQNLSASRPQDRQFILSSKKLLLSDSGFYLCATSIGSLDQPQHFGDGTRLSIL.

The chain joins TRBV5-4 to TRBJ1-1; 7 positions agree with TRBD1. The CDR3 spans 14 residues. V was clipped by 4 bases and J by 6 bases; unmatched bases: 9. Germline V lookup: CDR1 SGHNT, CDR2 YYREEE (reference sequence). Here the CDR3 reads CASSPPDRVSEAFF. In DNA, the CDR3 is TGTGCCAGCAGCCCACCCGACAGGGTATCTGAAGCTTTCTTT.

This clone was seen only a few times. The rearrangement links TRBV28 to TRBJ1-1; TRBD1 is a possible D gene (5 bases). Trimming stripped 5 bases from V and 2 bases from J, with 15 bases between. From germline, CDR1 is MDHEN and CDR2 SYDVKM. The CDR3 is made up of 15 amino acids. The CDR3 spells CASSQSAGTNTEAFF. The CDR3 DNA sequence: TGTGCCAGCAGTCAAAGTGCGGGGACCAACACTGAAGCTTTCTTT. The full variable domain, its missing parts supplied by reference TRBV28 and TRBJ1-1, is DVKVTQSSRYLVKRTGEKVFLECVQDMDHENMFWYRQDPGLGLRLIYFSYDVKMKEKGDIPEGYSVSREKKERFSLILESASTNQTSMYLCASSQSAGTNTEAFFGQGTRLTVV.

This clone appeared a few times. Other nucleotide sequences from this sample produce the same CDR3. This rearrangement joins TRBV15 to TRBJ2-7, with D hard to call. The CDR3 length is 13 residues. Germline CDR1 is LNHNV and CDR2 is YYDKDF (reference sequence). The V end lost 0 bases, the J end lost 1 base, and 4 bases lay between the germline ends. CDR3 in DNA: TGTGCCACCAGCAGAGATCGTTCCTACGAGCAGTACTTC. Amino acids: CATSRDRSYEQYF.

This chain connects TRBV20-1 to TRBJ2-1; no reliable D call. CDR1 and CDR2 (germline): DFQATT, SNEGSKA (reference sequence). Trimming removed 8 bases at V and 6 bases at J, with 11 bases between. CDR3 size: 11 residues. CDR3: CSPFLRNEQFF. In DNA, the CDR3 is TGCAGTCCTTTTTTGCGCAATGAGCAGTTCTTC.

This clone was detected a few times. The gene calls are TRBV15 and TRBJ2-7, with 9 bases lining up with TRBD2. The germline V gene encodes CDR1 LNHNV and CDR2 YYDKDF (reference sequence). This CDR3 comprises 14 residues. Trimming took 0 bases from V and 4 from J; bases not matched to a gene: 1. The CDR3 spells CATSRDSGSYEQYF. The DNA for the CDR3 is TGTGCCACCAGCAGAGATAGCGGGAGTTACGAGCAGTACTTC.

CDR3 nucleotides: TGTGCCAGCAGTTCAAGAGACAGGGGGCATCAAGATACGCAGTATTTT. It specifies CASSSRDRGHQDTQYF. The chain combines TRBV7-6 with TRBJ2-3; 10 nucleotides line up with TRBD1. The CDR3 runs to 16 residues. CDR1 and CDR2 from the germline V gene are SGHVS and FNYEAQ. Trimming took 6 bases from V and 5 from J; bases not matched to a gene: 11.

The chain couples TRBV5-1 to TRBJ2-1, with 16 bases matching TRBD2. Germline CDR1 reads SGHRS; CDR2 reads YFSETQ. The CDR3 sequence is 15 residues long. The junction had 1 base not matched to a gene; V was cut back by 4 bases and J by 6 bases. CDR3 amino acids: CASSGTSGRANEQFF. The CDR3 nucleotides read TGCGCCAGCAGCGGGACTAGCGGGAGGGCCAATGAGCAGTTCTTC.